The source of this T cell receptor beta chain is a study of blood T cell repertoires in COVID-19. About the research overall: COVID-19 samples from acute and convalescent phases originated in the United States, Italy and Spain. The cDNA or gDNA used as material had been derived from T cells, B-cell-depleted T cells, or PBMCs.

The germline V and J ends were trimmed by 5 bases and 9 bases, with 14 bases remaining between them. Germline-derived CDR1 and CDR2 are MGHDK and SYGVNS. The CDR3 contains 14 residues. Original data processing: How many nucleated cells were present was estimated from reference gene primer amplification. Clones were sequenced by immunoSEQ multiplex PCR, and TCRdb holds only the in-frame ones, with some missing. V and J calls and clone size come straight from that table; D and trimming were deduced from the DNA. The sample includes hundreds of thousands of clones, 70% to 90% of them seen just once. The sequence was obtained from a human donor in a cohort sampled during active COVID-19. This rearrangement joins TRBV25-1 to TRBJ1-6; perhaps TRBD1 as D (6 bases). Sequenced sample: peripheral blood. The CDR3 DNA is TGTGCCAGCAGTAGCGGGGACATGGTTTCACCCCTCCACTTT. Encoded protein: CASSSGDMVSPLHF.